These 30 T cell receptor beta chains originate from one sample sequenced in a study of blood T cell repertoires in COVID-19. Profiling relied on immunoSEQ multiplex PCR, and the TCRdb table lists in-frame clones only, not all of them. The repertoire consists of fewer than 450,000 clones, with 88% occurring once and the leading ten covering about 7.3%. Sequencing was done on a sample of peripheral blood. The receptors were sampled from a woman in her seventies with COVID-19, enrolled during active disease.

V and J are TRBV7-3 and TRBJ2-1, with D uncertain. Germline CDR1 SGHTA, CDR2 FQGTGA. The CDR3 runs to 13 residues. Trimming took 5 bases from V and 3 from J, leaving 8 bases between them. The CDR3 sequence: CASSLGIYNEQFF. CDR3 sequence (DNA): TGTGCCAGCAGCCTAGGCATCTACAATGAGCAGTTCTTC. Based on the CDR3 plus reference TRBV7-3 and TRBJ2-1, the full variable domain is GAGVSQTPSNKVTEKGKYVELRCDPISGHTALYWYRQSLGQGPEFLIYFQGTGAADDSGLPNDRFFAVRPEGSVSTLKIQRTERGDSAVYLCASSLGIYNEQFFGPGTRLTVL.

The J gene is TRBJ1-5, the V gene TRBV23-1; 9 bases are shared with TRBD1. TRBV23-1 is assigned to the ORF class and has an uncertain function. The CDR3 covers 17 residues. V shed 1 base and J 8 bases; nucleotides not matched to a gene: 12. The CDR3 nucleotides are TGCGCCAGCAGTCAATGGGACAGGGTTAAAGCTTGGGAGCCCCAGCATTTT. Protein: CASSQWDRVKAWEPQHF.

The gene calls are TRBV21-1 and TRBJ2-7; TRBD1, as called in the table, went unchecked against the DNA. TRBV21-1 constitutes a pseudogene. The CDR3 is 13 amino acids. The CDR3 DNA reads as TGTGCCAGCAGCGGACGACAGTACTACGAGCAGTACTTC. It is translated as CASSGRQYYEQYF.

The CDR3 DNA sequence: TGTGCCAGCAGCCCCACAATACCCAGTCCGTTCTCTGGAAACACCATATATTTT. Its translation: CASSPTIPSPFSGNTIYF. This rearrangement joins TRBV9 to TRBJ1-3; no clear D. Germline values: CDR1 SGDLS, CDR2 YYNGEE. Trimming took 4 bases from V and 0 from J, leaving 20 bases between them. The CDR3 extends over 18 amino acids. The entire variable domain, with the rest obtained from reference TRBV9 and TRBJ1-3, is as follows: DSGVTQTPKHLITATGQRVTLRCSPRSGDLSVYWYQQSLDQGLQFLIQYYNGEERAKGNILERFSAQQFPDLHSELNLSSLELGDSALYFCASSPTIPSPFSGNTIYFGEGSWLTVV.

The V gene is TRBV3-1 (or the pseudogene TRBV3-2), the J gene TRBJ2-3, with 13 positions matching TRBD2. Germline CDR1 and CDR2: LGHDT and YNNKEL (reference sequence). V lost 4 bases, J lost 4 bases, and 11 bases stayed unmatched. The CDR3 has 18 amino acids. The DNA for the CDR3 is TGTGCCAGCAGCCCAGCCCTGTCACTAGCGGGGGGGCCAGATACGCAGTATTTT. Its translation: CASSPALSLAGGPDTQYF.

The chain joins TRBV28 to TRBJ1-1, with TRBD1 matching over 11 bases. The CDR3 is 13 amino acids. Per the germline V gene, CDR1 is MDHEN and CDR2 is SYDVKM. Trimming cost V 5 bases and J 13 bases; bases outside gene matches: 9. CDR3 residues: CASSPTGTGGGFF. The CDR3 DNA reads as TGTGCCAGCAGTCCCACCGGGACAGGGGGAGGTTTCTTT.

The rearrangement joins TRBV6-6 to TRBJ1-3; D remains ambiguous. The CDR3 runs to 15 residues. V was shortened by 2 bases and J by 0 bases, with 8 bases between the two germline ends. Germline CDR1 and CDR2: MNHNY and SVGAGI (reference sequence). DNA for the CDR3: TGTGCCAGCAGTTACGGAGCAGTCTCTGGAAACACCATATATTTT. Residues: CASSYGAVSGNTIYF.

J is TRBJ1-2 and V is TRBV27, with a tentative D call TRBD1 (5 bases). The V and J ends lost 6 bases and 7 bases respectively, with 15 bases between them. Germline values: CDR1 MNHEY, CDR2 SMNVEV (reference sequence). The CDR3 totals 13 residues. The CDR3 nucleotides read TGTGCCAGCAGCTCCCTGGGGGGGGGTGGCTACACCTTC. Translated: CASSSLGGGGYTF.

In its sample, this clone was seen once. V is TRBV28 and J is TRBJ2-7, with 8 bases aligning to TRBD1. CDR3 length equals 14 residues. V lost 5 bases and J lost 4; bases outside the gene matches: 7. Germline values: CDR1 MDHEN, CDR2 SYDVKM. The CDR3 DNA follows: TGTGCCAGCAGTCAGAGACAGGGGTTTTACGAGCAGTACTTC. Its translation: CASSQRQGFYEQYF. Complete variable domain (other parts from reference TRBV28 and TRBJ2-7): DVKVTQSSRYLVKRTGEKVFLECVQDMDHENMFWYRQDPGLGLRLIYFSYDVKMKEKGDIPEGYSVSREKKERFSLILESASTNQTSMYLCASSQRQGFYEQYFGPGTRLTVT.

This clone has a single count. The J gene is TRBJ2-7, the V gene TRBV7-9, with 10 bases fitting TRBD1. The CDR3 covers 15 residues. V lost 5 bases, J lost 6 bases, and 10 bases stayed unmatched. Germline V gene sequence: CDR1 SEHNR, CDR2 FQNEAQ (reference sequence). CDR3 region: CASSDTDRGLFEQYF. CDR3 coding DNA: TGTGCCAGCAGCGATACTGACAGGGGGCTCTTCGAGCAGTACTTC.

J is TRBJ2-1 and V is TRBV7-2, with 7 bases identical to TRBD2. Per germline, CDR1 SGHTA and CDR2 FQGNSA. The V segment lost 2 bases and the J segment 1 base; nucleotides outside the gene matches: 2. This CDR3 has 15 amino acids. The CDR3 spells CASSLRGGSYNEQFF. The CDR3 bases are TGTGCCAGCAGCTTACGGGGAGGGTCCTACAATGAGCAGTTCTTC. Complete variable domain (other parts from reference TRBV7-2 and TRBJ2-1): GAGVSQSPSNKVTEKGKDVELRCDPISGHTALYWYRQSLGQGLEFLIYFQGNSAPDKSGLPSDRFSAERTGGSVSTLTIQRTQQEDSAVYLCASSLRGGSYNEQFFGPGTRLTVL.

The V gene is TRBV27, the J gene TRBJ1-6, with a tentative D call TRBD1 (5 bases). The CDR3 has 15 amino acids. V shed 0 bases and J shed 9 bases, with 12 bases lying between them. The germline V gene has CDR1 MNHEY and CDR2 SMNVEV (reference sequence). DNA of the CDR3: TGTGCCAGCAGTTTATCGAGCAGGGCTAGTTCACCCCTCCACTTT. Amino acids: CASSLSSRASSPLHF.

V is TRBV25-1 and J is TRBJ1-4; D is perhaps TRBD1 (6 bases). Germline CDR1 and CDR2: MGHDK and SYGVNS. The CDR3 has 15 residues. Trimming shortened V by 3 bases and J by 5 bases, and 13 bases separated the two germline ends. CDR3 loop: CASSDYRVGNEKLFF. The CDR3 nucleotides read TGTGCCAGCAGTGACTACAGGGTAGGGAATGAAAAACTGTTTTTT.

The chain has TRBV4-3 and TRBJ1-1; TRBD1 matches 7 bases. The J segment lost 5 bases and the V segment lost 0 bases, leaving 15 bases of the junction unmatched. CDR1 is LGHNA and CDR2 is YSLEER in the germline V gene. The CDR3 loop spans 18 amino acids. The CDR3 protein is CASSQDSFSPTGRTEAFF. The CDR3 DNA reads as TGCGCCAGCAGCCAAGATAGCTTCTCCCCGACAGGGCGGACTGAAGCTTTCTTT.

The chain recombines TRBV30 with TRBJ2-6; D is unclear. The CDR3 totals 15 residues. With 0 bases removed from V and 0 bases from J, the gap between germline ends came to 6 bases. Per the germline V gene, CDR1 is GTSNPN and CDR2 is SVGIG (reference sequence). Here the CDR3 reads CAWSVLHSGANVLTF. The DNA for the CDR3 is TGTGCCTGGAGTGTACTACACTCTGGGGCCAACGTCCTGACTTTC.

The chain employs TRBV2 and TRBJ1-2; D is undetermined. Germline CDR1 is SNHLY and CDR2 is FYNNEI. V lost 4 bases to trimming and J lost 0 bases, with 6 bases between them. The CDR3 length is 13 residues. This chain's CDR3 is CASSGQSNYGYTF. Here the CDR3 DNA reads TGTGCCAGCAGTGGCCAGTCTAACTATGGCTACACCTTC.

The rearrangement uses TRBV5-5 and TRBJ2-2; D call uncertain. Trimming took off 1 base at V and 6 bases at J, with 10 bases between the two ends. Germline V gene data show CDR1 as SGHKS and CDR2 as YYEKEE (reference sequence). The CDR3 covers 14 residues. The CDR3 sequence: CASSLIVSSGELFF. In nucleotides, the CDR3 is TGTGCCAGCAGCTTGATCGTGAGTTCCGGGGAGCTGTTTTTT.

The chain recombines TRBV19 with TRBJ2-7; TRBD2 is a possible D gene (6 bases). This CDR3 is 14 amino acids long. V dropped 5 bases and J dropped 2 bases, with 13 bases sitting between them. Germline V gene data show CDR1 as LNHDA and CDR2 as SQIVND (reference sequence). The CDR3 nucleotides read TGTGCCAGTAGTGCCACAGCGGGCCCCTACGAGCAGTACTTC. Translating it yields CASSATAGPYEQYF.

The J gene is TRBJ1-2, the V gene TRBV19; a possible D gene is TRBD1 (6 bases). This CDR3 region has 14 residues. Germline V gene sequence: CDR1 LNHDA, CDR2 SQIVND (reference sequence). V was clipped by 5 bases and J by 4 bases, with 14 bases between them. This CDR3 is CASSLSQDSYGYTF. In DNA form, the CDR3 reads TGTGCCAGTAGTCTATCTCAGGACAGCTATGGCTACACCTTC.

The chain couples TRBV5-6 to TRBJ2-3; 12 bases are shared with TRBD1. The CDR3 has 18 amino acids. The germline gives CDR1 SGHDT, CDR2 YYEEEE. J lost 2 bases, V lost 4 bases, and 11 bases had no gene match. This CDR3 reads CASSPGTGGLKFTDTQYF. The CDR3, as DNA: TGTGCCAGCAGCCCCGGGACAGGGGGCCTCAAGTTCACAGATACGCAGTATTTT.

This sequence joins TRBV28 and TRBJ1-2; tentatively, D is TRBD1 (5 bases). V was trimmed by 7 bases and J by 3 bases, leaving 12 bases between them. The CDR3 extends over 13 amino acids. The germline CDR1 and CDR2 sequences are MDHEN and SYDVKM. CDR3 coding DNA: TGTGCCAGCATCGGGGGGTTCGACTATGGCTACACCTTC. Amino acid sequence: CASIGGFDYGYTF.

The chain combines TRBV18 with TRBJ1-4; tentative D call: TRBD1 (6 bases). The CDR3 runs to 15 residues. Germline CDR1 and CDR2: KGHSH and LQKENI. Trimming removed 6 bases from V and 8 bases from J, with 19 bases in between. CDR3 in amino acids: CASSQNAGVEEKLFF. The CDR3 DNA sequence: TGTGCCAGCTCGCAAAACGCAGGGGTCGAGGAAAAACTGTTTTTT.

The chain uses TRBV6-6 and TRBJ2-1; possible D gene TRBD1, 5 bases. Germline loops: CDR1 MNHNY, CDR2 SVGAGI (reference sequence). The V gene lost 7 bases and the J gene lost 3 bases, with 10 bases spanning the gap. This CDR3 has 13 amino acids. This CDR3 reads CASKAGIYNEQFF. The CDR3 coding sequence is TGTGCCAGCAAGGCAGGGATCTACAATGAGCAGTTCTTC.

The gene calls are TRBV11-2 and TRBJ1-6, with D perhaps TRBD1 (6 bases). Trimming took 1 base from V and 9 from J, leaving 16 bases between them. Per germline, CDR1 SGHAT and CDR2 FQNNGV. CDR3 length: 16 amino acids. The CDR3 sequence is CASSLGGRGASSPLHF. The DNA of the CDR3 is TGTGCCAGCAGCTTAGGGGGCAGGGGTGCCTCTTCACCCCTCCACTTT.

The chain's CDR3 is CASSLVGGELGETQYF. In DNA, the CDR3 is TGCGCCAGCAGCTTGGTTGGAGGGGAGTTGGGAGAGACCCAGTACTTC. V is TRBV5-1 and J is TRBJ2-5; tentative D call: TRBD2 (6 bases). Trimming cost V 0 bases and J 4 bases, with 16 bases left between them. The germline V gene encodes CDR1 SGHRS and CDR2 YFSETQ. The CDR3 consists of 16 residues.

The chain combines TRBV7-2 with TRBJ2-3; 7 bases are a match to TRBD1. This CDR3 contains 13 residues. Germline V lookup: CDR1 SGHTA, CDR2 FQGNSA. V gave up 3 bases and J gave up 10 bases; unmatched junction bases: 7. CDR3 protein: CASSLEPGTAQYF. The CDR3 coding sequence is TGTGCCAGCAGCTTGGAACCCGGGACAGCGCAGTATTTT.

CDR3 sequence: CASSLWPYIPGQGEGDTQYF. In DNA form, the CDR3 reads TGTGCCAGCAGTTTATGGCCGTACATCCCCGGACAGGGGGAGGGGGATACGCAGTATTTT. The genes are TRBV27 and TRBJ2-3; TRBD1 matches at 10 bases. This CDR3 contains 20 residues. V lost 1 base and J lost 6; bases outside the gene matches: 19. CDR1 is MNHEY, CDR2 SMNVEV, per germline (reference sequence).

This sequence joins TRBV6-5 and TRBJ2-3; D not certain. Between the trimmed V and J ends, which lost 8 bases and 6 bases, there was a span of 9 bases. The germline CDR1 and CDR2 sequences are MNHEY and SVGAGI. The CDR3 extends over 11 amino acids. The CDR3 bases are TGTGCCAGCGGGCCGGTGGATACGCAGTATTTT. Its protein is CASGPVDTQYF.

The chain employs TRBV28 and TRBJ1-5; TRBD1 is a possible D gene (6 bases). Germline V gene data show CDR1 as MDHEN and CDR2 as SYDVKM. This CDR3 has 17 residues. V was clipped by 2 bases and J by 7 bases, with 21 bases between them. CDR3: CASSLPSARGRGQPQHF. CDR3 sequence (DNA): TGTGCCAGCAGTTTACCTTCTGCCAGGGGAAGGGGACAGCCCCAGCATTTT. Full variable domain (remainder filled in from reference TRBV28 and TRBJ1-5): DVKVTQSSRYLVKRTGEKVFLECVQDMDHENMFWYRQDPGLGLRLIYFSYDVKMKEKGDIPEGYSVSREKKERFSLILESASTNQTSMYLCASSLPSARGRGQPQHFGDGTRLSIL.

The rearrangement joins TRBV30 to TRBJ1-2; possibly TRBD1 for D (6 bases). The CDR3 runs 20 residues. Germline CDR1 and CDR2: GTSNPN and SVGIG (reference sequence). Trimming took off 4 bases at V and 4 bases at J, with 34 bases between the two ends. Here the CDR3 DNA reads TGTGCCTGGATCTCACCGGGTCTAGGTCCTGCTCCCGGACAGCCCTATGGCTACACCTTC. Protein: CAWISPGLGPAPGQPYGYTF.